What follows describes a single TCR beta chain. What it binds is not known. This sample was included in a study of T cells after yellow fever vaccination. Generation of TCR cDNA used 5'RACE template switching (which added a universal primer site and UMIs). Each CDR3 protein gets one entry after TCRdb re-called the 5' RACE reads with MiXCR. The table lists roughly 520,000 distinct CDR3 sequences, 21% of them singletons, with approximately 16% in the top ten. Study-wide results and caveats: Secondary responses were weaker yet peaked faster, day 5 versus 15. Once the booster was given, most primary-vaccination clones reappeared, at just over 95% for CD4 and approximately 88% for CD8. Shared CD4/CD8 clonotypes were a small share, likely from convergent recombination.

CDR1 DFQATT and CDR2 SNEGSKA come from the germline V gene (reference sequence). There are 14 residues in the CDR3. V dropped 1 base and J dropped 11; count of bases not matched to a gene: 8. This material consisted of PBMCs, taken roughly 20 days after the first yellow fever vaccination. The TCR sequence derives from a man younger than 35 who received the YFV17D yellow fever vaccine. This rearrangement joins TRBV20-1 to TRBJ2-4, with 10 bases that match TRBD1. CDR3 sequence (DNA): TGCAGTGCTAGAGGCGGACAGGGGGGACGGCTTCAGTACTTC. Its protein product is CSARGGQGGRLQYF.